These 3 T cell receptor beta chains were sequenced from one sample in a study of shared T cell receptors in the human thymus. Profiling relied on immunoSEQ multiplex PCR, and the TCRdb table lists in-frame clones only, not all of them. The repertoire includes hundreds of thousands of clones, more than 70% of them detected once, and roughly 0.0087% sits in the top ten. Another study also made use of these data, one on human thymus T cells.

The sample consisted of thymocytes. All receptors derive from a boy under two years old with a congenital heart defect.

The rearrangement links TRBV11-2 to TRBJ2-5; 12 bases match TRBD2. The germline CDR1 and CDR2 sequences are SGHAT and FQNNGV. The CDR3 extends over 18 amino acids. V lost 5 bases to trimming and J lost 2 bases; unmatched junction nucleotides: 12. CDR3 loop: CASSLRYGLAGKQETQYF. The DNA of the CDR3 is TGTGCCAGCAGCCTACGTTACGGACTAGCGGGAAAGCAAGAGACCCAGTACTTC.

CDR3 amino acids: CASSEQRGRSSYEQYF. The CDR3 DNA follows: TGTGCCAGCAGTGAACAGCGGGGCCGAAGCTCCTACGAGCAGTACTTC. The V gene is TRBV6-1, the J gene TRBJ2-7; TRBD2 matches at 7 bases. Per the germline V gene, CDR1 is MNHNS and CDR2 is SASEGT. The CDR3 is made up of 16 amino acids. Unmatched junction bases numbered 7, after V lost 2 bases and J lost 0 bases.

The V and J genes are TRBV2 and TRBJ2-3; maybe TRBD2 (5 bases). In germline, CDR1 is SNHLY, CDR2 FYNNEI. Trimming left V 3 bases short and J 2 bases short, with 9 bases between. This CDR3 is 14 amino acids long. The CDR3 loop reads CASSDKRSTDTQYF. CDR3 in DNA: TGTGCCAGCAGTGACAAGCGGTCCACAGATACGCAGTATTTT.